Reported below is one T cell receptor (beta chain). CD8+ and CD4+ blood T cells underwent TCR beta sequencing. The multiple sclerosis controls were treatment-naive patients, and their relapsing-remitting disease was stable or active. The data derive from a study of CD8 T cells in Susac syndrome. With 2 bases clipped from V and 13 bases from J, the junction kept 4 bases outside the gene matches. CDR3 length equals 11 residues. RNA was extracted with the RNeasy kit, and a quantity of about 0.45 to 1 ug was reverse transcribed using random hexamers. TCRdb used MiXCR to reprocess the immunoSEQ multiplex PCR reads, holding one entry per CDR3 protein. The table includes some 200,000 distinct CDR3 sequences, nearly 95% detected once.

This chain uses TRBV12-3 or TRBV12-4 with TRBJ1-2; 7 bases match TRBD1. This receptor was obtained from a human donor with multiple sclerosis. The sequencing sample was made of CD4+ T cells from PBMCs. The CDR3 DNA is TGTGCCAGCAGTTTAAGGCAGGGGGGCACCTTC. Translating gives CASSLRQGGTF.